The clone carrying this T cell receptor (beta chain) was detected only a few times. This entry comes from a study of T cell repertoires in cytomegalovirus infection. Each CDR3 protein gets one entry after TCRdb re-called the reads with MiXCR. The sample shows some 240,000 distinct CDR3 sequences, about 17% of them seen only once. Germline V lookup: CDR1 MDHEN, CDR2 SYDVKM. The CDR3 covers 16 residues. V was trimmed by 4 bases and J by 4 bases, leaving 20 bases between them. The chain links TRBV28 to TRBJ2-7; weak D call: TRBD2 (5 bases). Sequenced sample: CD8+ T cells from PBMCs. This receptor was identified in a human donor in good health (CMV status not recorded). Some clones in this sample may be carry-over from other donors' samples. The chain's CDR3 is CASSWVSGKSSYEQYF. CDR3 sequence (DNA): TGTGCCAGCAGTTGGGTATCGGGAAAATCATCGTACGAGCAGTACTTC.